This T cell receptor beta chain was profiled in a study of blood T cell repertoires in COVID-19. This CDR3 spans 18 amino acids. Trimming took off 2 bases at V and 0 bases at J, with 17 bases between the two ends. CDR1 and CDR2 (germline): WNHNN, SYGVQD (reference sequence). Sequencing used immunoSEQ multiplex PCR; TCRdb keeps in-frame clones, though not all of them. The table has around 120,000 clones, roughly 90% seen once. This clonotype was sampled from a man in his sixties with COVID-19, enrolled during active disease. The chain links TRBV10-1 to TRBJ2-1; no clear D. Sequences were obtained from peripheral blood. CDR3 loop: CASSESPSGWSSYNEQFF. In DNA, the CDR3 is TGCGCCAGCAGTGAGAGTCCCTCCGGATGGAGCTCCTACAATGAGCAGTTCTTC.